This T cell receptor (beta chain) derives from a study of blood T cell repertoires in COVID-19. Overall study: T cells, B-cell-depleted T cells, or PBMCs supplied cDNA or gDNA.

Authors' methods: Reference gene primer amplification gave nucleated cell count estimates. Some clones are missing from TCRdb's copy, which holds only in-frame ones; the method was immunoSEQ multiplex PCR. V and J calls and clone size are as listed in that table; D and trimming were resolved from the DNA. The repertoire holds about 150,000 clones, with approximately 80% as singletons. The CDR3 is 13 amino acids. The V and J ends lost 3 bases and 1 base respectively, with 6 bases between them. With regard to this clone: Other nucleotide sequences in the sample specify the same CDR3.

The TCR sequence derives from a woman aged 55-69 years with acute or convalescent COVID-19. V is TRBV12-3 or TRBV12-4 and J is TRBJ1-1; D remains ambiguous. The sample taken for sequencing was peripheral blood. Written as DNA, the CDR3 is TGTGCCAGCAGTTTCTCCGGGAACACTGAAGCTTTCTTT. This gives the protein CASSFSGNTEAFF.